The clone carrying this TCR beta chain was detected a few times. Its specificity is not known. From germline, CDR1 is SNHLY and CDR2 FYNNEI. With 2 bases removed from V and 6 bases from J, the gap between germline ends came to 20 bases. The CDR3 has 16 residues. It was across several immunoSEQ plates that each subset's genomic DNA was evenly split. Method: immunoSEQ multiplex PCR; TCRdb's copy keeps in-frame clones and lacks some. The table lists 850,000 to 1,200,000 clones, about three quarters of them singletons, with 1.4% in the top ten. This entry belongs to a study of shared clonotypes between healthy human individuals. Study-wide points: When compared with the clonotypes that were shared by all four sorted-subset donors, the non-shared clonotypes turned out to have lower generation probabilities. Read depth was anticipated to influence clonotype sharing among donors.

The TCR originated in a man aged 18 to 35 in good health. The sequenced sample was memory CD4+ T cells sorted from blood. The sample's subset: CD45RA-negative fraction. The chain recombines TRBV2 with TRBJ2-7, with D possibly matching TRBD1 (6 bases). The CDR3 loop reads CASSESRLAVGGEQYF. CDR3 nucleotides: TGTGCCAGCAGTGAAAGTCGCCTAGCCGTAGGGGGCGAGCAGTACTTC.